This TCR beta chain was sequenced for a study of graft-versus-host responses after intestinal transplantation. Turning to the study itself: All of the recipients had induction that used anti-thymocyte globulin, then tacrolimus and steroids for approximately 3 years.

This clone showed up just a few times. Its antigen is not known. TCRdb's copy holds only in-frame clones and misses some; the assay was immunoSEQ multiplex PCR. This sample has about 120,000 clones, with just over 90% found just once. This CDR3 comprises 15 residues. Notes on the study in general: Recipient marrow held GvH clones, some first seen in ileum or blood. Peak levels of circulating GvH clones tracked with early post-transplant HvG declines.

Here the sequenced sample was unstimulated CD4+ T cells sorted from spleen or lymph node cells, taken before transplant. The chain carries TRBV12-1 and TRBJ1-1; the D segment call TRBD1 is taken from the table without a DNA check. TRBV12-1 is flagged as a pseudogene. This sequence originates from a human donor who was the organ donor for an intestinal transplant. The CDR3 is CASNPMSTANTEAFF. The CDR3 DNA is TGTGCCAGCAACCCGATGTCAACAGCAAACACTGAAGCTTTCTTT.